These 19 T cell receptor beta chains share one sample of origin, sequenced in a study of shared clonotypes between healthy human individuals. Data came from immunoSEQ multiplex PCR; TCRdb stores just in-frame clones and leaves some out. Counted here are a few million clones, around 93% occurring once; the ten biggest clones make up 0.3% to 0.4%. Sequencing input: naive CD4+ T cells from PBMCs. The subset denotes: CD45RA+ positively selected. Every receptor here comes from a man aged 18 to 30 in good health. Some clones in this sample may be carry-over from other donors' samples.

The J gene is TRBJ2-5, the V gene TRBV7-9; no clear D. The CDR3 is 12 residues long. Trimming took 5 bases from V and 2 from J, leaving 6 bases between them. From germline, CDR1 is SEHNR and CDR2 FQNEAQ (reference sequence). This chain's CDR3 is CASSIGQETQYF. The CDR3 nucleotides read TGTGCCAGCAGCATAGGTCAAGAGACCCAGTACTTC.

The rearrangement uses TRBV7-2 and TRBJ2-1; TRBD1 aligns across 9 bases. The J segment lost 0 bases and the V segment lost 5 bases, leaving 5 bases of the junction unmatched. Looked up from germline, CDR1 is SGHTA and CDR2 is FQGNSA. This CDR3 has 16 amino acids. CDR3 bases: TGTGCCAGCAGCCCGGGGACAGGGAGCTCCTACAATGAGCAGTTCTTC. As protein: CASSPGTGSSYNEQFF.

The CDR3 protein is CASSFDRVYNEQFF. As DNA, the CDR3 is TGCGCCAGCAGCTTCGACAGGGTCTACAATGAGCAGTTCTTC. The rearrangement links TRBV5-1 to TRBJ2-1; TRBD1 agrees at 7 bases. This CDR3 contains 14 residues. V lost 2 bases and J lost 3; bases outside the gene matches: 2. The germline gives CDR1 SGHRS, CDR2 YFSETQ. Supplemented by reference TRBV5-1 and TRBJ2-1, the full variable domain reads KAGVTQTPRYLIKTRGQQVTLSCSPISGHRSVSWYQQTPGQGLQFLFEYFSETQRNKGNFPGRFSGRQFSNSRSEMNVSTLELGDSALYLCASSFDRVYNEQFFGPGTRLTVL.

V is TRBV7-3 and J is TRBJ1-5, with TRBD1 as a possible D gene (6 bases). Germline V gene data show CDR1 as SGHTA and CDR2 as FQGTGA. The CDR3 is made up of 16 amino acids. Trimming took off 10 bases at V and 2 bases at J, with 21 bases between the two ends. CDR3 sequence reads: CATSPPRAGGNQPQHF. The DNA for the CDR3 is TGTGCCACTTCACCCCCGCGGGCAGGGGGCAATCAGCCCCAGCATTTT.

This chain links TRBV9 with TRBJ2-1, with 10 bases matching TRBD2. Germline lookup yields CDR1 SGDLS and CDR2 YYNGEE. The CDR3 consists of 17 residues. J lost 6 bases, V lost 0 bases, and 9 bases had no gene match. The CDR3 reads CASSVGAGGPSGNEQFF. For the CDR3, the DNA is TGTGCCAGCAGCGTAGGAGCGGGAGGGCCGTCCGGCAATGAGCAGTTCTTC.

V and J are TRBV28 and TRBJ1-4, with D perhaps TRBD1 (5 bases). Trimming removed 9 bases from V and 4 bases from J, with 18 bases in between. The CDR3 covers 15 residues. Germline loops: CDR1 MDHEN, CDR2 SYDVKM. CDR3 protein: CASQTPGTLNEKLFF. Written as DNA, the CDR3 is TGTGCCAGTCAGACCCCCGGGACGCTTAATGAAAAACTGTTTTTT.

J is TRBJ2-3 and V is TRBV29-1; 14 bases agree with TRBD2. V trimming: 6 bases; J trimming: 8 bases; junction bases outside the gene matches: 10. This CDR3 is 15 amino acids long. The V gene's germline CDR1 is SQVTM and CDR2 ANQGSEA. The CDR3 reads CSVVGLAGEVGTQYF. CDR3 DNA: TGCAGCGTGGTGGGACTAGCGGGAGAAGTCGGTACGCAGTATTTT.

V usage is TRBV4-2 and J usage is TRBJ2-5, with TRBD2 identical over 11 bases. The CDR3 length is 17 residues. V shed 2 bases, J shed 2 bases, and the junction held 7 bases outside the gene matches. Germline V gene sequence: CDR1 LGHNA, CDR2 YNFKEQ. The DNA for the CDR3 is TGTGCCAGCAGCCAATGGCCGGGACTAGCGGTACAAGAGACCCAGTACTTC. Protein: CASSQWPGLAVQETQYF.

The chain couples TRBV27 to TRBJ2-1; 14 bases align to TRBD2. From germline, CDR1 is MNHEY and CDR2 SMNVEV (reference sequence). J was trimmed by 7 bases and V by 6 bases; bases with no gene match: 11. The CDR3 totals 17 residues. Here the CDR3 reads CASSRQGLAGVLNEQFF. DNA of the CDR3: TGTGCCAGCAGCCGACAGGGACTAGCGGGAGTATTAAATGAGCAGTTCTTC.

As to this clone: Other nucleotide sequences from this sample produce the same CDR3. The chain couples TRBV5-1 to TRBJ2-5, with a weak D call TRBD2 (6 bases). This CDR3 contains 14 residues. V dropped 0 bases and J dropped 5 bases, with 11 bases sitting between them. Germline CDR1 and CDR2: SGHRS and YFSETQ. The CDR3 coding sequence is TGCGCCAGCAGCTTGGGGTCCGCGGGGGAGACCCAGTACTTC. This gives the protein CASSLGSAGETQYF.

The chain recombines TRBV6-5 with TRBJ1-1; weak D call: TRBD1 (6 bases). Trimming removed 4 bases at V and 4 bases at J, with 13 bases between. This CDR3 contains 14 residues. Germline CDR1 is MNHEY and CDR2 is SVGAGI. The CDR3 here is CASSLWQGSTEAFF. The DNA of the CDR3 is TGTGCCAGCAGTTTGTGGCAGGGGAGCACTGAAGCTTTCTTT.

The chain employs TRBV5-1 and TRBJ2-3; 8 bases are shared with TRBD2. Germline V lookup: CDR1 SGHRS, CDR2 YFSETQ. This CDR3 spans 17 amino acids. V trimming: 1 base; J trimming: 4 bases; junction bases outside the gene matches: 11. This CDR3 reads CASSLTVAGRSADTQYF. CDR3 in DNA: TGCGCCAGCAGCTTGACGGTAGCGGGACGATCCGCAGATACGCAGTATTTT. Combining the CDR3 with reference TRBV5-1 and TRBJ2-3 gives the whole variable domain KAGVTQTPRYLIKTRGQQVTLSCSPISGHRSVSWYQQTPGQGLQFLFEYFSETQRNKGNFPGRFSGRQFSNSRSEMNVSTLELGDSALYLCASSLTVAGRSADTQYFGPGTRLTVL.

This chain joins TRBV11-3 and TRBJ2-5; perhaps TRBD2 as D (7 bases). This CDR3 is built from 17 residues. V dropped 5 bases and J dropped 4 bases, with 23 bases sitting between them. Germline lookup yields CDR1 SGHNT and CDR2 YENEEA. In DNA form, the CDR3 reads TGTGCCAGCAGCCTAATGGGGGCCAGGGAGGGGAGAGAGACCCAGTACTTC. Protein product: CASSLMGAREGRETQYF.

This rearrangement joins TRBV10-3 to TRBJ2-7; either TRBD1 or TRBD2 may supply D (6 bases each). The CDR3 has 14 residues. Trimming removed 7 bases at V and 2 bases at J, with 15 bases between. The germline CDR1 and CDR2 sequences are ENHRY and SYGVKD. For the CDR3, the DNA is TGTGCCATCACCGAGGGGGGTTTTACCTACGAGCAGTACTTC. This gives the protein CAITEGGFTYEQYF.

The V gene is TRBV9, the J gene TRBJ2-3; D is unresolved. The V end lost 4 bases, the J end lost 2 bases, and 11 bases lay between the germline ends. The CDR3 consists of 14 residues. The germline V gene encodes CDR1 SGDLS and CDR2 YYNGEE. CDR3 in amino acids: CASSSRSITDTQYF. The CDR3 nucleotides are TGTGCCAGCAGCAGCCGTTCGATCACAGATACGCAGTATTTT.

As for this clone: This same CDR3 is encoded by further DNA sequences in the sample. This chain uses TRBV7-9 with TRBJ1-4; D may be TRBD1 (5 bases). V gave up 5 bases and J gave up 4 bases, with 14 bases separating them. The CDR3 is 15 amino acids. CDR1 and CDR2 (germline): SEHNR, FQNEAQ (reference sequence). CDR3 nucleotides: TGTGCCAGCAGCACTCCGGGACCCCGTAATGAAAAACTGTTTTTT. This gives the protein CASSTPGPRNEKLFF.

This sequence joins TRBV28 and TRBJ1-2, with D possibly TRBD1 on 5 matching bases. The V end was cut by 6 bases, the J end by 3 bases, with 14 bases between. Germline values: CDR1 MDHEN, CDR2 SYDVKM. The CDR3 runs 14 residues. CDR3 region: CASRMGGADYGYTF. In DNA form, the CDR3 reads TGTGCCAGCAGAATGGGGGGAGCGGACTATGGCTACACCTTC.

The gene calls are TRBV6-1 and TRBJ2-7; TRBD1 might be the D (5 bases). Trimming took off 4 bases at V and 7 bases at J, with 11 bases between the two ends. CDR1 is MNHNS and CDR2 is SASEGT in the germline V gene. The CDR3 length is 12 residues. The CDR3 sequence: CASSVGAGEQYF. The CDR3 bases are TGTGCCAGCAGTGTAGGCGCAGGGGAGCAGTACTTC.

This clone was recorded only once. The genes are TRBV9 and TRBJ2-5, with D possibly matching TRBD1 (5 bases). The CDR3 totals 15 residues. Germline loops: CDR1 SGDLS, CDR2 YYNGEE. The V end was cut by 0 bases, the J end by 1 base, with 10 bases between. CDR3 nucleotide sequence: TGTGCCAGCAGCGTAGCGCAGGGTGCCCAAGAGACCCAGTACTTC. Protein: CASSVAQGAQETQYF.